This T cell receptor (beta chain) was captured in a study of blood T cells in healthy people across ages (dated by TCRdb to between 2014 and 2017). Context from the whole study: In model experiments, template switching captured roughly one uniquely barcoded TCR beta cDNA molecule for every two T cells. Using deep sequencing normalized with unique cDNA molecular identifiers, the study measured how TCR beta repertoire diversity changes with age. Four age groups were formed from the donors: young (average roughly 15 years), middle-aged (around 40), aged (roughly 56) and long-lived (around 82). The study analyzed two additional independent replicas of 1 million unique cDNA reads from the same blood draw for two donors, one aged 18 to 29 and one aged 80 or older.

Relative to germline, V is 0 bases shorter and J is 3 bases shorter, with 12 bases between their ends. The germline V gene provides CDR1 LGHNA and CDR2 YSLEER. The CDR3 runs 15 amino acids, cysteine and phenylalanine included. This entry keeps only the CDR3 DNA: 45 bases, framed from base 1. General conclusions and limits of the study: Observed TCR beta diversity correlated strongly with the percentage of naive T cells measured by flow cytometry. Total diversity estimates from one million sequenced T cells were considered lower bounds and underestimates. Compared with the aged group, the long-lived group had more naive CD4+ T cells, fewer expanded clones and increased TCR diversity, suggesting age selection. As age increased, observed TCR beta diversity per million T cells dropped in a roughly linear way, and a significant reduction was already evident by age about 40. The CMV infection status of donors was not known, potentially confounding age-related changes in expanded clonotypes. Since profiling was done on bulk unsorted PBMCs, naive and antigen-experienced compartments could not be conclusively compared.

This clonotype has only a few counts. The antigen it binds to is not known. Per-base qualities were not stored, and no clone one base away is much larger. Library prep was done by 5' RACE. The sequencer was an Illumina HiSeq 2500. The second PCR ran for roughly 6 to 11 cycles and used a J-beta primer mix along with a sample-barcoded 5' primer. A unique molecular identifier was introduced onto each TCR beta cDNA molecule by a template-switch 5' adaptor carrying 12 random nucleotides. Each sample yielded at least 3 million CDR3-containing paired-end reads. First-strand cDNA synthesis was performed from all RNA using the Mint cDNA synthesis kit, with priming by a TRBC-specific oligonucleotide. All cDNA was treated with uracil-DNA glycosylase and then went through a first 18-cycle PCR with the universal primers M1SS and BC2_uni_R. Concerning the study's data processing: For normalization, 1 million high-quality reads were randomly selected from each sample, with every read carrying a distinct molecular identifier. Instead of being binned into consensus sequences, reads that shared molecular identifiers were thrown out. MiTCR, set to a Q25 quality threshold and the strictest error-elimination algorithm, was used for CDR3 identification, clonotype clustering and error correction. A nonparametric unseen species model with Euler transformation was used to estimate lower-bound total TCR beta diversity. TCRdb passed the public sequencing reads through fastp at Q25 and MiXCR, retaining productive beta sequences. Identical CDR3 proteins give one entry, which carries the most common genes and DNA. The V and J calls here are based on TCRdb, not the publication. The sample has about 800,000 distinct CDR3 sequences on record, 20% to 30% of them singletons. Together, the top ten hold roughly 3.5% of the sample.

The donors were about 40 Caucasian individuals from Russia, aged roughly 6 to 100 years, who were systemically healthy. About 10 milliliters of peripheral blood were drawn from each donor into EDTA-treated Vacutainer tubes. Ficoll-Paque density-gradient centrifugation was used to isolate PBMCs, with at least 6.5 million obtained per sample. Trizol reagent was used to extract total RNA from PBMCs, with at least 5.5 micrograms per sample. For every donor, flow cytometry on a PBMC aliquot measured the percentage of naive CD45RAhigh/CD27high T cells. This same sample was also taken into another study, of T cells of mothers and their children. According to the second study: Donors were nine systemically healthy Caucasian individuals: three mothers and their six children. cDNA synthesis consumed the entire amount of extracted RNA, loaded at about 1.5 ug RNA in each 15 ul reaction. In the second PCR, sample barcodes and 2-4 random nucleotides were introduced via the M1S primer. More than 9 million TCR beta CDR3 reads were obtained from each mother, and roughly 3 million reads were obtained from each child. Thymic selection similarly shapes TCR recombination output in related and unrelated pairs, with minor effect from inherited differences. Normalized repertoire overlap was always found to be slightly, but never significantly, higher in related mother-child pairs than in unrelated mother-child pairs. With a sensitivity of approximately 100 clones per million clonotypes, no persistent microchimeric T cell clones were detected. The study used deep NGS to compare TCR beta repertoires of mothers and children, seeking features distinguishing related mother-child pairs from unrelated individuals. On average, the children were about 12 +/- 4 years old, while the mothers were approximately 41 +/- 4 years old. After adapter ligation was performed with NEBNext reagents, the libraries were sequenced on an Illumina HiSeq 2000 with 100+100 nt paired-end reads. Mother and child libraries were prepared a month apart and sequenced in separate runs to prevent cross-contamination. For each donor, between about 450,000 and 2,300,000 distinct TCR beta clonotypes were identified. Naive TCR beta clonotypes were estimated from low-frequency clonotypes matched to each donor's FACS-determined naive share, without sorting.

The sequence derives from a boy under 18 in good health. Sequencing was carried out using blood. The V and J genes are TRBV4-3 and TRBJ2-7, with the D gene not clear enough to name. The DNA reads TGCGCCAGCAGCCAAGATTTTGAAGTACTCTACGAGCAGTACTTC. The translation is CASSQDFEVLYEQYF.